One sample yielded the 2 T cell receptor beta chains listed below, sequenced in a study of cytomegalovirus exposure and HLA in healthy donors. Method: immunoSEQ multiplex PCR; TCRdb's copy keeps in-frame clones and lacks some. The table lists roughly 150,000 clones, 85% to 90% of them singletons, with 2.5% to 4% in the top ten. The specimen sequenced was PBMCs. These receptors were collected from a woman under 30 in good health and CMV-seropositive.

Here the CDR3 reads CASSLKGQGNYGYTF. The CDR3 DNA reads TGCGCCAGCAGCCTAAAGGGACAGGGGAACTATGGCTACACCTTC. The chain is built from TRBV5-1 and TRBJ1-2; 10 nucleotides agree with TRBD1. Looked up from germline, CDR1 is SGHRS and CDR2 is YFSETQ. The CDR3 is 15 residues long. V was pared by 4 bases and J by 2 bases, with 5 bases of the junction left unmatched. Based on the CDR3 plus reference TRBV5-1 and TRBJ1-2, the full variable domain is KAGVTQTPRYLIKTRGQQVTLSCSPISGHRSVSWYQQTPGQGLQFLFEYFSETQRNKGNFPGRFSGRQFSNSRSEMNVSTLELGDSALYLCASSLKGQGNYGYTFGSGTRLTVV.

The CDR3 spells CAIRLDSLETQYF. Here the CDR3 DNA reads TGTGCCATCAGACTGGACAGCCTAGAGACCCAGTACTTC. This sequence joins TRBV10-3 and TRBJ2-5; D is perhaps TRBD1 (6 bases). This CDR3 region has 13 residues. Germline V gene data show CDR1 as ENHRY and CDR2 as SYGVKD. The V gene lost 6 bases and the J gene lost 4 bases, with 12 bases spanning the gap.